This is a list of T cell receptor beta chains from one sample in a study of radiation and T cells in renal cell carcinoma. Generated by immunoSEQ multiplex PCR, the TCRdb table keeps only in-frame clones and is missing some. The sample records 150,000 or so clones, about 88% being singletons. The sample in question was blood, obtained from a patient whose treatment included radiotherapy and nephrectomy. The receptor source for this set is a woman in her 70s with renal cell carcinoma. Both conserved end residues are part of each CDR3. D genes are given only for firm matches. Expanded clones are given a class, and other clones once, few, many or no size at all.

.	14	.	TRBV7-2	TRBJ1-2	CASSLFRREPLYTF	TGTGCCAGCAGCTTATTTCGCAGGGAACCCCTCTACACCTTC
TRBD1	15	few	TRBV4-3	TRBJ1-1	CASSQDVQGDTEAFF	TGCGCCAGCAGCCAAGACGTCCAGGGGGACACTGAAGCTTTCTTT
.	13	once	TRBV19	TRBJ1-1	CASSDHRNTEAFF	TGTGCCAGTAGTGATCATAGGAACACTGAAGCTTTCTTT
.	15	.	TRBV11-2	TRBJ2-3	CASSLNGGATDTQYF	TGTGCCAGCAGCTTAAACGGGGGCGCCACAGATACGCAGTATTTT
.	12	few	TRBV19	TRBJ1-2	CASSISVYGYTF	TGTGCCAGTAGTATCTCGGTTTATGGCTACACCTTC
TRBD2	16	.	TRBV4-3	TRBJ2-3	CASSQIISGSTDTQYF	TGCGCCAGCAGCCAAATAATTAGCGGGAGCACAGATACGCAGTATTTT
.	13	.	TRBV5-6	TRBJ2-1	CASRQTNYNEQFF	TGTGCCAGCAGGCAGACAAACTACAATGAGCAGTTCTTC
.	13	.	TRBV6-5	TRBJ2-1	CASSERIYNEQFF	TGTGCCAGCAGCGAACGGATCTACAATGAGCAGTTCTTC
.	16	.	TRBV7-9	TRBJ2-2	CASSFEAGVNTGELFF	TGTGCCAGCAGCTTTGAGGCAGGTGTGAACACCGGGGAGCTGTTTTTT
.	12	.	TRBV29-1	TRBJ1-2	CSVVVGDYGYTF	TGCAGCGTTGTTGTGGGGGACTATGGCTACACCTTC
.	18	.	TRBV7-2	TRBJ2-5	CASSRGTPTGRSDWTQYF	TGTGCCAGCAGCAGAGGTACCCCGACAGGACGGAGTGATTGGACCCAGTACTTC
.	13	.	TRBV19	TRBJ1-5	CASKGRHNQPQHF	TGTGCCAGTAAGGGCAGACACAATCAGCCCCAGCATTTT
.	12	.	TRBV7-7	TRBJ2-2	CASRGPTGELFF	TGTGCTAGTAGGGGACCCACCGGGGAGCTGTTTTTT
.	16	.	TRBV4-3	TRBJ2-1	CASSQETGGFYNEQFF	TGCGCCAGCAGCCAAGAAACGGGGGGCTTTTACAATGAGCAGTTCTTC
.	12	once	TRBV29-1	TRBJ2-5	CASRTPQETQYF	TGCGCTTCAAGGACGCCACAAGAGACCCAGTACTTC
TRBD1	13	once	TRBV6-5	TRBJ2-7	CASSKGTGNEQYF	TGTGCCAGCAGTAAAGGGACAGGGAACGAGCAGTACTTC
.	15	.	TRBV7-9	TRBJ2-7	CASSLALRGRDEQYF	TGTGCCAGCAGCTTAGCCCTGCGGGGGCGCGACGAGCAGTACTTC
.	14	.	TRBV5-4	TRBJ1-6	CASRENSYNSPLHF	TGTGCCAGCAGGGAGAACTCCTATAATTCACCCCTCCACTTT
.	16	.	TRBV11-3	TRBJ2-3	CASSLDGILSTDTQYF	TGTGCCAGCAGCTTAGACGGCATACTTAGCACAGATACGCAGTATTTT
.	15	.	TRBV9	TRBJ1-3	CASSVTGSSGNTIYF	TGTGCCAGCAGCGTCACAGGCTCCTCTGGAAACACCATATATTTT
.	13	.	TRBV19	TRBJ1-1	CASTRQLNTEAFF	TGTGCCAGTACCCGACAGTTGAACACTGAAGCTTTCTTT
.	14	.	TRBV6-5	TRBJ1-2	CASSSAAVVYGYTF	TGTGCCAGCAGTTCGGCCGCGGTAGTCTATGGCTACACCTTC
.	15	.	TRBV5-1	TRBJ2-2	CASSLTAIGTGELFF	TGCGCCAGCAGCTTGACGGCTATCGGGACCGGGGAGCTGTTTTTT
TRBD1	16	.	TRBV19	TRBJ1-5	CASIPRKGQINQPQHF	TGTGCCAGTATTCCTAGGAAGGGACAGATCAATCAGCCCCAGCATTTT